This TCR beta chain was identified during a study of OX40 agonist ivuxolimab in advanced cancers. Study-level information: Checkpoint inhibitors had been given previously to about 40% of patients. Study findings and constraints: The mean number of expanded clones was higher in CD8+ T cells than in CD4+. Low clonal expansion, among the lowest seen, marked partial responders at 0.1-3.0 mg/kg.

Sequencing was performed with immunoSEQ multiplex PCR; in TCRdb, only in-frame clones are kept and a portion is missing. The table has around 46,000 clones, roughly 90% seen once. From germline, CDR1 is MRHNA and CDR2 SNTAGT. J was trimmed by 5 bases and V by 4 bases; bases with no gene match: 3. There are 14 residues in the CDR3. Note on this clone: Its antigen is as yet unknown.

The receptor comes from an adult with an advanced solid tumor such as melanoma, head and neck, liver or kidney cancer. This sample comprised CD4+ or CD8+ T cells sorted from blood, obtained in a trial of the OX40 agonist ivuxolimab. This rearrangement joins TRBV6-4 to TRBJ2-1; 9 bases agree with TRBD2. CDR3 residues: CASSGASGNNEQFF. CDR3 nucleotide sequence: TGTGCCAGCAGTGGGGCTAGCGGGAACAATGAGCAGTTCTTC.